This T cell receptor beta chain was identified in a study of blood T cell repertoires in COVID-19. Study background: From the United States, Italy and Spain came samples of acute and convalescent COVID-19. The analysed material was cDNA or gDNA that came from T cells, B-cell-depleted T cells, or PBMCs.

Profiling relied on immunoSEQ multiplex PCR, and the TCRdb table lists in-frame clones only, not all of them. The data contain approximately 100,000 clones, roughly 80% of them singletons. This receptor was obtained from a man aged 70-80 years with active or convalescent COVID-19. Source material: peripheral blood.

CDR3 residues: CASSSSSWTGLGETQYF. CDR3 nucleotide sequence: TGTGCCAGCAGTTCCTCTTCCTGGACAGGGCTTGGAGAGACCCAGTACTTC. The chain couples TRBV27 to TRBJ2-5; the match to TRBD1 covers 8 bases. Germline V CDR1 and CDR2: MNHEY, SMNVEV (reference sequence). The CDR3 consists of 17 residues. V was pared by 4 bases and J by 4 bases, with 14 bases of the junction left unmatched.